The clone carrying this T cell receptor beta chain has just a few counts. What the library attached to individual cDNA molecules were unique molecular identifiers. Via MiXCR, TCRdb re-called the RACE reads, giving one row per CDR3 protein. Of 79,000 or so distinct CDR3 sequences listed, 10% are singletons. Germline V CDR1 and CDR2: MGHDK, SYGVNS. There are 11 residues in the CDR3. Trimming took 7 bases from V and 5 from J, leaving 8 bases between them. This sample stems from a study of human T cells and chemical hapten exposure. Study details: Donors were sensitized with 2% DPC on the upper inner arm. All through the approximately 26-week study, the scalp of each patient received diphenylcyclopropenone doses weekly.

As for time point: patch test 1, 2 weeks after DPC sensitization. Treatment reported: therapeutic diphenylcyclopropenone sensitization with weekly scalp DPC. The rearrangement uses TRBV25-1 and TRBJ1-1; no clear D gene. This material consisted of whole blood, taken in connection with sensitization to the hapten diphenylcyclopropenone (DPC). This sequence originates from a woman in her fifties or sixties with alopecia areata. Some clones in this sample may be carry-over from other donors' samples. CDR3 protein: CASKQVTEAFF. The CDR3, as DNA: TGTGCCAGCAAACAAGTGACTGAAGCTTTCTTT.